This T cell receptor beta chain was sequenced for a study of blood T cell repertoires in COVID-19. On the study more broadly: There were acute and convalescent COVID-19 samples, and they came from the United States, Italy and Spain.

How the authors handled the data: Using reference gene primer amplification, nucleated cell counts were estimated. Measured with immunoSEQ multiplex PCR; TCRdb has only the in-frame clones, and not every one. V and J calls and clone size are copied from that table; D and trimming were computed from the DNA. Among some 80,000 clones listed, about nine tenths were seen once. With 2 bases clipped from V and 4 bases from J, the junction kept 5 bases outside the gene matches. There are 16 residues in the CDR3. The source material was peripheral blood. The chain couples TRBV5-3 to TRBJ2-2; 10 bases align to TRBD2. Being an ORF, TRBV5-3 has a function that is uncertain. The TCR originated in an elderly woman with acute or convalescent COVID-19. The DNA of the CDR3 is TGTGCCAGAAGCTTACGGACTAGCGGCTGCACCGGGGAGCTGTTTTTT. Amino acids: CARSLRTSGCTGELFF.